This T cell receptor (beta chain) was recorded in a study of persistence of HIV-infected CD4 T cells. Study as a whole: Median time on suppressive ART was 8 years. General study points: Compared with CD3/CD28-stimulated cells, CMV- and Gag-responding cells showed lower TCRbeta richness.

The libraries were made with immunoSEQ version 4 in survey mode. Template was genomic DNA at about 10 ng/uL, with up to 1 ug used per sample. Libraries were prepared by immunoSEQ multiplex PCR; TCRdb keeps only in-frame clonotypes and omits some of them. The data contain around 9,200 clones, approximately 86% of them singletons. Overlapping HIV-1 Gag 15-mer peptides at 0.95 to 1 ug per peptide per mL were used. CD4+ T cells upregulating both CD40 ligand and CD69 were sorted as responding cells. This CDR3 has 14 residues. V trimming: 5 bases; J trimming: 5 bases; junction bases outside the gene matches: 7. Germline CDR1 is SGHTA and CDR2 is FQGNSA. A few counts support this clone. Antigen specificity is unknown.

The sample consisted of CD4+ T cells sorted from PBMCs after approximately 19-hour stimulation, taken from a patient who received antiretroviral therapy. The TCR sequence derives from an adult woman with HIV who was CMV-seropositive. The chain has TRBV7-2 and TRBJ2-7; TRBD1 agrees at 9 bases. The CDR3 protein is CASSLQGATHEQYF. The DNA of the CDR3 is TGTGCCAGCAGCCTACAGGGGGCGACCCACGAGCAGTACTTC. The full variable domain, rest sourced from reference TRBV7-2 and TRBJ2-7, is GAGVSQSPSNKVTEKGKDVELRCDPISGHTALYWYRQSLGQGLEFLIYFQGNSAPDKSGLPSDRFSAERTGGSVSTLTIQRTQQEDSAVYLCASSLQGATHEQYFGPGTRLTVT.